The 5 T cell receptor beta chains listed next were all sequenced from one sample in a study of shared clonotypes between healthy human individuals. Repertoires were generated with immunoSEQ multiplex PCR, while TCRdb's copy carries only in-frame clones and drops some. Of around 1.6 million clones in the sample, approximately 98% are singletons; the top ten hold about 0.45%. The sequenced sample was naive CD4+ T cells sorted from blood. Subset here: CD45RA+ positively selected. All receptors derive from a man aged 25-45 years in good health.

Notes on this clone: Other nucleotide sequences from this sample produce the same CDR3. The rearrangement uses TRBV6-1 and TRBJ1-2; a weak D match, TRBD1 (5 bases). The germline CDR1 and CDR2 sequences are MNHNS and SASEGT. This CDR3 is built from 13 residues. V dropped 2 bases and J dropped 2 bases, with 6 bases sitting between them. CDR3 DNA: TGTGCCAGCAGTGAACAGGGAAACTATGGCTACACCTTC. It translates to CASSEQGNYGYTF.

The chain carries TRBV27 and TRBJ1-2; D may be TRBD1 (5 bases). This CDR3 has 14 amino acids. Trimming took 4 bases from V and 0 from J, leaving 9 bases between them. The V gene's germline CDR1 is MNHEY and CDR2 SMNVEV (reference sequence). Here the CDR3 DNA reads TGTGCCAGCAGTTCGAAGGGGCCTAACTATGGCTACACCTTC. This encodes CASSSKGPNYGYTF.

V usage is TRBV6-1 and J usage is TRBJ2-7; D could derive from TRBD1 or TRBD2 (7 bases each). Per the germline V gene, CDR1 is MNHNS and CDR2 is SASEGT. Trimming left V 4 bases short and J 1 base short, with 17 bases between. CDR3 length: 16 amino acids. The CDR3 nucleotides are TGTGCCAGCAGTGCTCCGGCCCAGGGGGGGTCCTACGAGCAGTACTTC. It yields the protein CASSAPAQGGSYEQYF.

The gene calls are TRBV5-1 and TRBJ2-1; D perhaps matches TRBD2 (5 bases). In germline, CDR1 is SGHRS, CDR2 YFSETQ. Trimming stripped 0 bases from V and 3 bases from J, with 13 bases between. There are 16 residues in the CDR3. The CDR3, as DNA: TGCGCCAGCAGCTTGGACCTTAGCGCCTTCTACAATGAGCAGTTCTTC. This sequence encodes CASSLDLSAFYNEQFF.

Comment on this clone: Distinct nucleotide sequences in the sample also encode this CDR3. The J gene is TRBJ2-7, the V gene TRBV5-1; D ambiguous. The V end lost 2 bases, the J end lost 3 bases, and 9 bases lay between the germline ends. This CDR3 has 13 residues. Germline assignment: CDR1 SGHRS and CDR2 YFSETQ. CDR3: CASSLGSSYEQYF. CDR3 nucleotides: TGCGCCAGCAGCTTAGGTAGCAGCTACGAGCAGTACTTC.